The 24 T cell receptor beta chains listed next were all sequenced from one sample in a study of T cell changes during pregnancy in multiple sclerosis. Some clones are missing from TCRdb's copy, which holds only in-frame ones; the method was immunoSEQ multiplex PCR. The sample shows 65,000 to 70,000 clones, more than 85% of them seen only once. The material sequenced was peripheral blood, taken in the first trimester of pregnancy. The receptors shown here come from a female donor with multiple sclerosis, enrolled in a pregnancy study.

This chain links TRBV5-1 with TRBJ2-5, with 13 bases aligning to TRBD2. This CDR3 is 18 amino acids long. CDR1 and CDR2 (germline): SGHRS, YFSETQ. V trimming: 0 bases; J trimming: 5 bases; junction bases outside the gene matches: 10. The CDR3 loop is CASSLGGGLAGVLETQYF. The CDR3 DNA follows: TGCGCCAGCAGCTTGGGGGGAGGACTAGCGGGAGTTTTGGAGACCCAGTACTTC.

The chain joins TRBV7-9 to TRBJ2-3; 12 bases map to TRBD2. CDR1 is SEHNR, CDR2 FQNEAQ, per germline (reference sequence). With V trimmed by 5 bases and J by 6 bases, 18 bases remained unmatched. The CDR3 is made up of 19 amino acids. CDR3 sequence: CASSGLAGGPGEVIDTQYF. The CDR3 nucleotides are TGTGCCAGCAGCGGGCTAGCGGGGGGGCCGGGAGAGGTGATCGATACGCAGTATTTT.

A few counts support this clone. The chain combines TRBV19 with TRBJ1-1; D is uncertain. Trimming took off 4 bases at V and 3 bases at J, with 9 bases between the two ends. The CDR3 totals 13 residues. From germline, CDR1 is LNHDA and CDR2 SQIVND (reference sequence). The CDR3 DNA reads TGTGCCAGTAGTAGGGGAGGCGACACTGAAGCTTTCTTT. Amino acid sequence: CASSRGGDTEAFF. The whole variable domain, remainder taken from reference TRBV19 and TRBJ1-1, is DGGITQSPKYLFRKEGQNVTLSCEQNLNHDAMYWYRQDPGQGLRLIYYSQIVNDFQKGDIAEGYSVSREKKESFPLTVTSAQKNPTAFYLCASSRGGDTEAFFGQGTRLTVV.

This clone was recorded once. This chain joins TRBV19 and TRBJ2-3, with 11 bases that match TRBD2. With 3 bases clipped from V and 2 bases from J, the junction kept 4 bases outside the gene matches. The germline gives CDR1 LNHDA, CDR2 SQIVND (reference sequence). This CDR3 is 16 amino acids long. Here the CDR3 reads CASSIGTSGNTDTQYF. The CDR3 DNA is TGTGCCAGTAGTATCGGGACTAGCGGAAACACAGATACGCAGTATTTT.

The chain has TRBV6-5 and TRBJ2-6; possibly TRBD2 for D (5 bases). This CDR3 spans 15 amino acids. V lost 2 bases, J lost 1 base, and 6 bases lay in between. The germline V gene has CDR1 MNHEY and CDR2 SVGAGI. The CDR3 here is CASSYEGSGANVLTF. CDR3 sequence (DNA): TGTGCCAGCAGTTACGAGGGATCTGGGGCCAACGTCCTGACTTTC.

This chain uses TRBV21-1 with TRBJ1-2; the table assigns TRBD1, which was not confirmed against the DNA. TRBV21-1 is designated a pseudogene. The CDR3 spans 16 residues. The DNA for the CDR3 is TGTGCCAGCAGCAAAGCAAGGCGCAGGTTTCCCTATGGCTACACCTTC. Its translation: CASSKARRRFPYGYTF.

This clone was seen a single time. The chain employs TRBV15 and TRBJ1-1, with 7 bases that match TRBD1. The CDR3 has 15 residues. The germline V gene has CDR1 LNHNV and CDR2 YYDKDF (reference sequence). V shed 3 bases, J shed 7 bases, and the junction held 11 bases outside the gene matches. The DNA for the CDR3 is TGTGCCACCAGCAGGGACAGGTCAACCTCCAGTGAAGCTTTCTTT. This sequence encodes CATSRDRSTSSEAFF. Variable domain in full (rest from reference TRBV15 and TRBJ1-1): DAMVIQNPRYQVTQFGKPVTLSCSQTLNHNVMYWYQQKSSQAPKLLFHYYDKDFNNEADTPDNFQSRRPNTSFCFLDIRSPGLGDTAMYLCATSRDRSTSSEAFFGQGTRLTVV.

The rearrangement joins TRBV5-6 to TRBJ2-2, with 10 bases fitting TRBD1. In germline, CDR1 is SGHDT, CDR2 YYEEEE. The CDR3 is made up of 14 amino acids. Losses at the gene ends were 3 bases for V and 7 bases for J; bases not matched to a gene: 3. The CDR3 nucleotides read TGTGCCAGCAGCTGGACAGGGGGTATCGGGGAGCTGTTTTTT. This codes for CASSWTGGIGELFF.

In its sample, this clone was seen a few times. The chain combines TRBV15 with TRBJ2-1; 7 positions agree with TRBD2. The V gene's germline CDR1 is LNHNV and CDR2 YYDKDF (reference sequence). CDR3 length: 15 amino acids. Trimming removed 5 bases from V and 0 bases from J; junction bases left unmatched: 4. CDR3 nucleotides: TGTGCCACCAGCCCGGGACTAACCTCCTACAATGAGCAGTTCTTC. This encodes CATSPGLTSYNEQFF.

The chain employs TRBV7-9 and TRBJ1-2; D unresolved. The CDR3 loop spans 14 amino acids. Germline lookup yields CDR1 SEHNR and CDR2 FQNEAQ (reference sequence). Trimming stripped 7 bases from V and 0 bases from J, with 12 bases between. CDR3 residues: CASISYTANYGYTF. CDR3 nucleotide sequence: TGTGCCAGCATCTCGTATACAGCTAACTATGGCTACACCTTC.

The chain carries TRBV10-3 and TRBJ1-5; 7 bases map to TRBD1. This CDR3 contains 13 residues. Trimming cost V 6 bases and J 5 bases; bases outside gene matches: 4. Germline V CDR1 and CDR2: ENHRY, SYGVKD. CDR3 DNA sequence: TGTGCCATCAGCCGACAGGGCGATCAGCCCCAGCATTTT. Its translation: CAISRQGDQPQHF.

This clone appeared a single time. V and J are TRBV30 and TRBJ2-2; possibly TRBD2 for D (5 bases). CDR1 and CDR2 from the germline V gene are GTSNPN and SVGIG (reference sequence). The CDR3 covers 14 residues. The germline V and J ends were trimmed by 0 bases and 3 bases, with 8 bases remaining between them. CDR3 amino acids: CAWSVGGYTGELFF. The CDR3 DNA sequence: TGTGCCTGGAGTGTAGGAGGTTACACCGGGGAGCTGTTTTTT.

The chain joins TRBV30 to TRBJ2-3; tentatively, D is TRBD1 (8 bases). The germline CDR1 and CDR2 sequences are GTSNPN and SVGIG (reference sequence). This CDR3 region has 13 residues. V was clipped by 1 base and J by 14 bases, with 19 bases between them. CDR3 amino acids: CAWSADGQGGGYF. For the CDR3, the DNA is TGTGCCTGGAGTGCGGATGGACAGGGAGGGGGGTATTTT.

The rearrangement uses TRBV28 and TRBJ2-3; the match to TRBD2 covers 7 bases. This CDR3 is built from 17 residues. Germline CDR1 MDHEN, CDR2 SYDVKM. J lost 2 bases, V lost 7 bases, and 15 bases had no gene match. The CDR3 nucleotides are TGTGCCAGCACCCGTTTTCCGAGCGGGAAATACACAGATACGCAGTATTTT. Translated: CASTRFPSGKYTDTQYF.

The chain is built from TRBV6-5 and TRBJ1-4; 7 positions agree with TRBD1. After removal of 6 bases from V and 8 bases from J, the junction contained 6 bases not matched to a gene. The CDR3 is made up of 13 amino acids. The V gene's germline CDR1 is MNHEY and CDR2 SVGAGI. The CDR3 spells CASRKGAGEKLFF. In DNA form, the CDR3 reads TGTGCCAGCAGGAAGGGGGCGGGGGAAAAACTGTTTTTT.

The chain recombines TRBV7-9 with TRBJ1-3, with TRBD1 matching over 7 bases. The trim removed 5 bases at V and 4 bases at J, leaving 8 bases unmatched. The CDR3 extends over 15 amino acids. The germline V gene encodes CDR1 SEHNR and CDR2 FQNEAQ (reference sequence). The CDR3 coding sequence is TGTGCCAGCAGCGCAAACAGGGGCAGAGGAAACACCATATATTTT. Residues: CASSANRGRGNTIYF. The variable domain in full, with the rest retrieved from reference TRBV7-9 and TRBJ1-3, is DTGVSQNPRHKITKRGQNVTFRCDPISEHNRLYWYRQTLGQGPEFLTYFQNEAQLEKSRLLSDRFSAERPKGSFSTLEIQRTEQGDSAMYLCASSANRGRGNTIYFGEGSWLTVV.

The chain combines TRBV5-1 with TRBJ1-1; D not certain. The V and J ends lost 0 bases and 1 base respectively, with 13 bases between them. CDR1 is SGHRS and CDR2 is YFSETQ in the germline V gene. This CDR3 is built from 16 residues. The CDR3 protein is CASSLALGRANTEAFF. The CDR3 coding sequence is TGCGCCAGCAGCTTGGCCCTGGGGAGAGCGAACACTGAAGCTTTCTTT.

The CDR3 region is CASSSGLAGRRTDTQYF. The CDR3 bases are TGCGCCAGCAGCTCCGGACTAGCGGGACGTCGCACAGATACGCAGTATTTT. The V and J genes are TRBV5-1 and TRBJ2-3; 12 nucleotides agree with TRBD2. The CDR3 extends over 17 amino acids. J lost 1 base, V lost 3 bases, and 6 bases had no gene match. Germline V gene sequence: CDR1 SGHRS, CDR2 YFSETQ.

This clone was counted once. This chain joins TRBV2 and TRBJ2-1, with 11 bases lining up with TRBD2. Germline V gene lookup returns CDR1 SNHLY and CDR2 FYNNEI. After removal of 6 bases from V and 7 bases from J, the junction contained 11 bases not matched to a gene. The CDR3 is made up of 16 amino acids. This CDR3 is CASSLLTSGRYNEQFF. The DNA for the CDR3 is TGTGCCAGCAGCCTTCTTACTAGCGGGAGATATAATGAGCAGTTCTTC.

This chain connects TRBV27 to TRBJ2-1; 8 bases line up with TRBD1. This CDR3 region has 14 residues. Germline assignment: CDR1 MNHEY and CDR2 SMNVEV (reference sequence). Trimming took 5 bases from V and 9 from J; bases not matched to a gene: 9. The CDR3 DNA reads as TGTGCCAGCAGTCGGACAGGGCGAGATGGTGAGCAGTTCTTC. It is translated as CASSRTGRDGEQFF.

The gene calls are TRBV4-1 and TRBJ1-6, with 8 bases lining up with TRBD1. Germline V CDR1 and CDR2: MGHRA, YSYEKL. Trimming took 1 base from V and 17 from J; bases not matched to a gene: 19. The CDR3 is 17 residues long. The CDR3 sequence: CASSQAYRTGSELIFHF. The CDR3 bases are TGCGCCAGCAGCCAAGCGTATCGGACAGGGTCTGAGTTAATTTTCCACTTT.

The V and J genes are TRBV10-3 and TRBJ2-1; 8 nucleotides align to TRBD2. The CDR3 covers 15 residues. Germline CDR1 ENHRY, CDR2 SYGVKD. V was clipped by 4 bases and J by 9 bases; unmatched bases: 11. The CDR3 DNA follows: TGTGCCATCAGTGCTCCAAGCGGGAGTGCGAGTGAGCAGTTCTTC. This translates into CAISAPSGSASEQFF.

This clone came up once. The chain has TRBV7-3 and TRBJ2-3; 7 bases line up with TRBD2. The CDR3 is made up of 14 amino acids. The germline CDR1 and CDR2 sequences are SGHTA and FQGTGA. After removal of 1 base from V and 3 bases from J, the junction contained 1 base not matched to a gene. The CDR3 DNA reads TGTGCCAGCAGCTTAAGCGGGGGAACAGATACGCAGTATTTT. Protein sequence: CASSLSGGTDTQYF.

This sequence joins TRBV9 and TRBJ1-3; 7 bases are shared with TRBD1. The CDR3 covers 17 residues. V trimming: 0 bases; J trimming: 0 bases; junction bases outside the gene matches: 6. Per germline, CDR1 SGDLS and CDR2 YYNGEE. CDR3 nucleotide sequence: TGTGCCAGCAGCGTAGGAGGGGGCACGAGCTCTGGAAACACCATATATTTT. This encodes CASSVGGGTSSGNTIYF.